This record looks at one T cell receptor beta chain sequence and its context. The method was immunoSEQ multiplex PCR; TCRdb's version includes in-frame clones alone and lacks a portion of them. The data hold about 380,000 clones, with around 84% observed a single time. Trimming at V came to 4 bases and at J to 6 bases, leaving 12 bases not matched to a gene. The CDR3 has 17 amino acids. CDR1 is LNHDA and CDR2 is SQIVND in the germline V gene (reference sequence). These data belong to a study of blood T cell repertoires in COVID-19. This chain joins TRBV19 and TRBJ2-2; 9 bases line up with TRBD2. The source material was peripheral blood. The sequence derives from a human donor with acute or convalescent COVID-19. The donor label of this sample is uncertain. CDR3 in amino acids: CASSTLGGGRAPGELFF. The CDR3 DNA reads as TGTGCCAGTAGTACCCTCGGGGGCGGGAGGGCCCCCGGGGAGCTGTTTTTT.